The text below deals with one TCR beta chain. Its cognate antigen is unknown. The sample belongs to a study of beta chain features in type 1 diabetes. Study-wide results and limits: Type 1 diabetes patients had TCRB CDR3s that were shorter (moderately but significantly so) in all four CD4+ subsets. PCR might preferentially amplify shorter templates, equally in patients and controls.

After removal of 2 bases from V and 2 bases from J, the junction contained 4 bases not matched to a gene. This CDR3 spans 15 amino acids. Per germline, CDR1 LGHNA and CDR2 YNFKEQ. TCRB transcripts that were expressed got sequenced, as all of the isolated RNA had been reverse transcribed. The data were produced by immunoSEQ multiplex PCR, yet TCRdb's version contains in-frame clones alone and is incomplete. Of 500,000 to 650,000 clones detected, around an eighth appear once; the ten largest clones hold around 0.12%. The clonotype originates from a man between 25 and 39 years old with type 1 diabetes. The J gene is TRBJ2-7, the V gene TRBV4-2, with TRBD1 matching 9 bases. The sequencing input was naive CD4+ T cells from blood. CDR3 region: CASSQLRDRAYEQYF. CDR3 DNA sequence: TGTGCCAGCAGCCAACTTCGGGACAGGGCCTACGAGCAGTACTTC.